Listed below are T cell receptor beta chains from one sample, sequenced in a study of brain T cells in children with intractable seizures. The method was immunoSEQ multiplex PCR; TCRdb's version includes in-frame clones alone and lacks a portion of them. The sample yields 110,000 or so clones, approximately 94% seen once. This specimen was peripheral blood, taken at surgery. Receptors were obtained from a boy in the first two years of life with hemimegalencephaly and intractable seizures. Each CDR3 is given with its conserved first and last residue. Each record gives: J gene, V gene, clone size, D gene, CDR3 DNA, CDR3 protein. The D gene is left open where the match is weak. Where a row states a size, it is once, few, many or the class of an expanded clone; other rows omit it.

TRBJ1-3	TRBV28	.	.	TGTGCCAGCAGCCCAACGGGTGCTGGAAACACCATATATTTT	CASSPTGAGNTIYF
TRBJ1-5	TRBV18	.	TRBD1	TGTGCCAGCTCACCCCCCAGGACAGGGGGCGATGTCAGGAATCAGCCCCAGCATTTT	CASSPPRTGGDVRNQPQHF
TRBJ2-3	TRBV9	.	.	TGTGCCAGCGACGGGGGTCTACACACAGATACGCAGTATTTT	CASDGGLHTDTQYF
TRBJ2-3	TRBV6-1	.	.	TGTGCCAGCAGTGACGGGACGTCTATTCGAGATACGCAGTATTTT	CASSDGTSIRDTQYF
TRBJ1-2	TRBV6-5	few	.	TGTGCCAGCAGTTCACACGACAGGAACTATGGCTACACCTTC	CASSSHDRNYGYTF
TRBJ2-1	TRBV2	.	.	TGTGCCAGCAGTTCTAGCGGAGGGGGTTACAATGAGCAGTTCTTC	CASSSSGGGYNEQFF
TRBJ2-1	TRBV10-3	.	TRBD2	TGTGCCATCAGTGACGGGCTAGCGGTCTACAATGAGCAGTTCTTC	CAISDGLAVYNEQFF
TRBJ2-1	TRBV27	.	.	TGTGCCAGCAGACCACAAGGTCTAAGCTCCTACAATGAGCAGTTCTTC	CASRPQGLSSYNEQFF
TRBJ2-7	TRBV5-1	once	TRBD2	TGCGCCAGCAGCTCCGGGACTAGCGGGGCGGGGGAGCAGTACTTC	CASSSGTSGAGEQYF
TRBJ2-3	TRBV6-5	.	TRBD1	TGTGCCAGCGCGCAGGGGGTCAGCACAGATACGCAGTATTTT	CASAQGVSTDTQYF
TRBJ2-5	TRBV28	.	.	TGTGCCAGCAGCCGTGGCCGACATCAAATAGAGACCCAGTACTTC	CASSRGRHQIETQYF
TRBJ1-1	TRBV19	once	.	TGTGCCAGTAGTATGGGGCAGGGGGCTTTCTTT	CASSMGQGAFF
TRBJ2-5	TRBV5-6	.	.	TGTGCCAGCAGCTTATTAAGACGTTACCAAGAGACCCAGTACTTC	CASSLLRRYQETQYF
TRBJ2-1	TRBV2	.	TRBD2	TGTGCCAGCCTTGGGCTAGCGGGAGGACATGAGCAGTTCTTC	CASLGLAGGHEQFF
TRBJ2-2	TRBV19	.	TRBD2	TGTGCCAGTAAGGGGCCGGGGCTAGCGGGAGGGCGAGGCACCGGGGAGCTGTTTTTT	CASKGPGLAGGRGTGELFF
TRBJ2-7	TRBV28	.	.	TGTGCCAGCAGCCTCAGGGTGATCGCTACGAACGAGCAGTACTTC	CASSLRVIATNEQYF
TRBJ2-7	TRBV27	.	TRBD1	TGTGCCAGCAGTTTCCGGACAGGTAAACCCTACGAGCAGTACTTC	CASSFRTGKPYEQYF